What follows is one T cell receptor beta chain and its context. Its antigen specificity is not known. No per-base quality is available; no much larger clone lies one base away. The sample comes from a study of shared clonotypes between healthy human individuals (dated by TCRdb to between 2020 and 2021). Broadly, across the study: The cohort included three men and a couple of women between 18 and 49 years of age. Per donor, three plates each were used for CD4 naive and CD4 memory, two for CD8 naive, and one for CD8 memory. To estimate repertoire size and how much clonotype sharing occurs between individuals, the study deeply sequenced the blood TCR repertoires of 4 to 6 healthy adults. To increase sequencing depth and limit assay-specific biases, TCR repertoire library preparation and sequencing were carried out by different laboratories using diverse techniques. Each donor's leukapheresis produced roughly between roughly 0.85 and 9 billion PBMCs.

What the study reported, not specific to this receptor: Sharing across four donors was observed for approximately 5% of naive CD4, less than 4% of naive CD8, roughly 2.3% of memory CD4, and about 0.4% of memory CD8 clonotypes. Higher generation probabilities were observed for clonotypes shared by all four sorted-subset donors than for non-shared clonotypes. Sampling was limited to blood, and TCR repertoires in tissue likely differ from TCR repertoires in blood. Even with the large sequencing depth, rarefaction of the sorted-subset datasets indicated that sequencing was incomplete. Because the study included a small number of donors, the genetic and exposure-history diversity represented was limited. Larger estimated clonotype richness was generally found for naive subsets than for memory subsets. Pairwise subsampling led to the expectation that sequencing depth would affect the degree of clonotype sharing among donors.

V is pared back by 2 bases and J by 7 bases, with 17 bases lying between the germline termini. In the germline V gene (reference sequence), CDR1 corresponds to SEHNR and CDR2 to FQNEAQ. CDR3 length: 16 amino acids, cysteine to phenylalanine. Here the CDR3 DNA is all that survives: 48 bases in frame from base 1. CD8 naive samples were CD45RO-negative cells positively selected for CCR7, giving a CD45RA+CCR7+ population that excluded TemRA cells. The donors were healthy, HIV-negative adults who had no recently reported acute infections or vaccinations. Every donor was a Caucasian adult residing in Nashville, Tennessee, USA. Blood was obtained by leukapheresis, after which PBMCs were separated by Ficoll-Histopaque density gradient centrifugation and cryopreserved in liquid nitrogen vapor phase. Analytical flow cytometry was used to check the purity and quantity of every magnetically sorted T cell population. Each sorted fraction had its genomic DNA isolated and then quantified by UV absorbance on a Nanodrop 2000c.

Using the deep immunoSEQ assay, TCR CDR3 regions were amplified from genomic DNA by multiplex PCR. Genomic DNA extracted from each cell subset was distributed evenly over all wells of several immunoSEQ 96-well plates, and each plate served as one replicate. For sorted subsets, each replicate PCR was loaded with around 220 ng genomic DNA, equivalent to 30,000 or so T cell genomes. Purified libraries were measured with a Qubit 3.0 fluorometer, size-checked on a Bioanalyzer 2100, and measured again with the KAPA Library Quantification kit. Every immunoSEQ 96-well plate was sequenced on a separate single-read 150-cycle Illumina NextSeq 550 flow cell. Per the authors' processing: Because the immunoSEQ output held only junctional sequences and lacked quality scores, the filtering could not match the filtering applied to full-length reads. Sequences were annotated with PyIR, a Python wrapper for IgBLAST v1.9, and V/J genes and CDR3 were assigned using IMGT germline references. Reads were filtered out if the reads had weak V/J assignments (E-value above 1e-6), no CDR3, stop codons, out-of-frame junctions, or ambiguous translated residues. V3J clonotypes were defined by identical inferred V gene, J gene, and CDR3 amino acid sequence. Percentage overlap between repertoires was computed as shared unique clonotypes divided by the size of the smaller repertoire. Richness of each repertoire was evaluated using RTK rarefaction, the Chao1 estimator, and Recon v2.1 estimates of unobserved clonotypes. OLGA was used to compute generation probabilities for all TCRbeta clonotypes that the gDNA method yielded from a handful of donors. TCRdb took this table from immuneACCESS and kept in-frame rearrangements with V and J called. Such tables lack part of the clones; where checked against another copy, unresolved V genes explain under half of the gap, and the rest is unexplained. D and trimming come from the DNA, and the V and J calls and clone size come from that table. The sample table holds under 1 million clones, of which around 93% were seen once. The ten largest clones represent about 24% of the sample.

The rearrangement joined TRBV7-9 to TRBJ2-2; the D region possibly corresponds to TRBD2 (6 bases align). Sequencing was carried out using naive CD8+ T cells sorted from blood. In light of the paper, this sample's cell subset or site label describes: CD45RA+CCR7+. The sequence was obtained from a man aged 25 to 40 in good health. The CDR3 protein: CASSLRENPSVGELFF. The nucleotides are TGTGCCAGCAGCTTACGGGAGAATCCCTCTGTCGGGGAGCTGTTTTTT.